This record looks at one TCR beta chain sequence and its context. Its target is not known. The data belong to a study of cytomegalovirus exposure and HLA in healthy donors. Overall study results and limits: Cytomegalovirus-associated status was assigned to some 180 TCR beta chains. The classifier, whose performance was assessed in both the original and validation cohorts, reportedly diagnosed cytomegalovirus status with high specificity and sensitivity.

Use of 60 Vbeta and 13 Jbeta primers characterized the PCR. The repertoire was sequenced with immunoSEQ multiplex PCR; TCRdb's copy has only in-frame clones and lacks some. The table includes about 140,000 clones, roughly 80% detected once. The germline CDR1 and CDR2 sequences are SNHLY and FYNNEI. Trimming left V 6 bases short and J 7 bases short, with 19 bases between. This CDR3 is 16 amino acids long. The sample consisted of PBMCs. V usage is TRBV2 and J usage is TRBJ1-6; D unclear. This TCR was sampled from a female donor in good health and CMV-seronegative. Here the CDR3 reads CASRIKAGGTNSPLHF. The CDR3 bases are TGTGCCAGCAGGATAAAGGCCGGCGGAACGAATTCACCCCTCCACTTT.